Detailed here is one T cell receptor (beta chain). These data come from a study of shared clonotypes between healthy human individuals. Clones were sequenced by immunoSEQ multiplex PCR, and TCRdb holds only the in-frame ones, with some missing. The data contain approximately 710,000 clones, about 90% of them singletons. The CDR3 loop spans 18 amino acids. J lost 1 base, V lost 4 bases, and 15 bases had no gene match. This chain uses TRBV5-3 with TRBJ2-7, with 9 bases matching TRBD2. TRBV5-3 is sorted into the ORF group, with uncertain function. This receptor was identified in a young man in good health. Some clones in this sample may be carry-over from other donors' samples. Sequenced material: memory CD8+ T cells from PBMCs. Subset denoted: CD45RO+ cells pooled with CCR7-negative TemRA cells. CDR3 protein: CARSPRTVSGRGSYEQYF. The DNA for the CDR3 is TGTGCCAGAAGCCCACGGACCGTTAGCGGGAGAGGGTCCTACGAGCAGTACTTC.